Listed below are T cell receptor beta chains from one sample, sequenced in a study of T cells after yellow fever vaccination. A single record per CDR3 protein comes from TCRdb applying MiXCR to the 5' RACE reads. Seen here are about 510,000 distinct CDR3 sequences, 21% observed once, and the top ten hold about a sixth. The sequences come from PBMCs, collected approximately 22 days after the first yellow fever vaccination. All receptors derive from a man between 18 and 29 years old who received the YFV17D yellow fever vaccine. CDR3s include the opening cysteine and the closing phenylalanine or tryptophan. D genes are given only for firm matches. Only part of the rows carry a size: once, few, many, or a class if the clone is expanded.

J | V | D | size | DNA | CDR3
TRBJ2-7 | TRBV21-1 | . | . | TGTGCCAGCAGCAGCCTGTTACGGGATAAAATCTACGAGCAGTACTTC | CASSSLLRDKIYEQYF
TRBJ2-1 | TRBV29-1 | TRBD1 | . | TGCAGCGTTGGAGACAGGGGGAAGTTCTTC | CSVGDRGKFF
TRBJ1-5 | TRBV19 | TRBD1 | few | TGTGCCAGGCTGAGGCCGGGACAGGGGATTAACCAGCCCCAGCATTTT | CARLRPGQGINQPQHF
TRBJ1-1 | TRBV11-2 | TRBD1 | few | TGTGCCAGCAGCGGGGGACAGAGATCGAACACTGAAGCTTTCTTT | CASSGGQRSNTEAFF
TRBJ2-7 | TRBV7-2 | TRBD2 | . | TGTGCCAGCAGCTTAGAGGGTAGCGGGGGCTACGAGCAGTACTTC | CASSLEGSGGYEQYF
TRBJ2-5 | TRBV24-1 | TRBD1 | . | TGTGCCACCAGGGCGACAGGGGACGGCGAGACCCAGTACTTC | CATRATGDGETQYF
TRBJ2-1 | TRBV18 | TRBD1 | few | TGTGCCAGCTCTCTCGAGACAGGGGCTCACAATGAGCAGTTCTTC | CASSLETGAHNEQFF
TRBJ1-2 | TRBV6-6 | . | . | TGTGCCAGCATGCGGAACTATGGCTACACCTTC | CASMRNYGYTF
TRBJ2-1 | TRBV3-1 | . | few | TGTGCCAGCAGCCAATCCGTCCTTCAGTCCTACAATGAGCAGTTCTTC | CASSQSVLQSYNEQFF
TRBJ2-1 | TRBV5-1 | . | few | TGCGCCAGCAGCTTCCTGCGGGACTTTTACAATGAGCAGTTCTTC | CASSFLRDFYNEQFF
TRBJ2-3 | TRBV24-1 | TRBD1 | few | TGTGCCACCAGTGACCCTGGACAGGGGCCTACAGATACGCAGTATTTT | CATSDPGQGPTDTQYF
TRBJ1-5 | TRBV19 | . | . | TGTGCCAGTAGTACAGGAGTATGCGGCAATCAGCCCCAGCATTTT | CASSTGVCGNQPQHF
TRBJ1-6 | TRBV12-3/TRBV12-4 | . | . | TGTGCCAGCAGTTGGGGGGAGTATTCACCCCTCCACTTT | CASSWGEYSPLHF
TRBJ1-4 | TRBV4-2 | . | . | TGTGCCAGCAGCCAAGGGGTGGCGGAAGGTAATGAAAAACTGTTTTTT | CASSQGVAEGNEKLFF
TRBJ2-5 | TRBV7-2 | TRBD2 | many | TGTGCCAGCAGCCCCCCGGGGGGTAGAGAGACCCAGTACTTC | CASSPPGGRETQYF
TRBJ2-3 | TRBV4-3 | TRBD2 | few | TGCGCCAGCAGCCAAGAGGGAGGCGGGGGGGTGGCAGATACGCAGTATTTT | CASSQEGGGGVADTQYF
TRBJ1-1 | TRBV4-3 | . | few | TGCGCCAGCAGCCATTATTCGACTAACACTGAAGCTTTCTTT | CASSHYSTNTEAFF
TRBJ2-1 | TRBV19 | . | . | TGTGCCAGTAGTATCGACATGGTAAGGAGGGAGCAGTTCTTC | CASSIDMVRREQFF
TRBJ1-2 | TRBV7-8 | TRBD1 | few | TGTGCCAGCAGCTTCAGGACGGGACAGGCGGCATCCTATGGCTACACCTTC | CASSFRTGQAASYGYTF
TRBJ2-3 | TRBV12-3/TRBV12-4 | . | few | TGTGCCAGCAGTCGTACCGGGGTCCCAGATACGCAGTATTTT | CASSRTGVPDTQYF
TRBJ1-1 | TRBV6-5 | . | few | TGTGCCAGCAGTTTGTTAGACGGGAACACTGAAGCTTTCTTT | CASSLLDGNTEAFF
TRBJ2-4 | TRBV18 | . | . | TGTGCCAGCTCACCGGAGGGCGGGAAAAACATTCAGTACTTC | CASSPEGGKNIQYF
TRBJ1-5 | TRBV12-3/TRBV12-4 | . | few | TGTGCCAGCACCGTGGGGGGCCAGCCCCAGCATTTT | CASTVGGQPQHF
TRBJ2-1 | TRBV6-2/TRBV6-3 | . | . | TGTGCCAGCAGTTACACCCGACTCTATGAGCAGTTCTTC | CASSYTRLYEQFF
TRBJ2-1 | TRBV4-3 | TRBD2 | . | TGCGCCAGCAGCCCCCTCCCTGGCGGGGGCTACAATGAGCAGTTCTTC | CASSPLPGGGYNEQFF
TRBJ1-5 | TRBV12-3/TRBV12-4 | . | . | TGTGCCAGCAGTTTTATGGGCGGAGAAGGGCAGCCCCAGCATTTT | CASSFMGGEGQPQHF
TRBJ2-3 | TRBV7-8 | . | few | TGTGCCAGCAGCTTAGGCAGGGCCCGTAGAGATACGCAGTATTTT | CASSLGRARRDTQYF
TRBJ2-6 | TRBV7-3 | . | . | TGTGCCAGCAGCCCACAGAGTTCTGTGGCCAACGTCCTGACTTTC | CASSPQSSVANVLTF
TRBJ2-7 | TRBV23-1 | . | . | TGCGCCAGCAGTCAACCCGGGGCGAAAAAGCAGTACTTC | CASSQPGAKKQYF
TRBJ1-1 | TRBV9 | . | few | TGTGCCAGCAGCGTAGGCGGGACCACTGAAGCTTTCTTT | CASSVGGTTEAFF
TRBJ2-3 | TRBV6-5 | TRBD2 | . | TGTGCCAGCAGTTACTCGCGGGGGGGCTGGACAGATACGCAGTATTTT | CASSYSRGGWTDTQYF
TRBJ2-1 | TRBV29-1 | TRBD2 | few | TGCAGCGGGACTAGCGGGGCTTACAATGAGCAGTTCTTC | CSGTSGAYNEQFF
TRBJ2-3 | TRBV7-3 | . | . | TGTGCCAGCAGCTTAATAGGCGGGGTAACAGATACGCAGTATTTT | CASSLIGGVTDTQYF
TRBJ2-7 | TRBV11-2 | TRBD2 | few | TGTGCCAGCAGCTTAGGGTGGCTGGCGGGGGGGCTGGGGACCTACGAGCAGTACTTC | CASSLGWLAGGLGTYEQYF
TRBJ2-5 | TRBV4-2 | TRBD2 | . | TGTGCCAGCAGCCCTGGACTAGCGAAAGAGACCCAGTACTTC | CASSPGLAKETQYF
TRBJ2-5 | TRBV4-1 | TRBD1 | few | TGCGCCAGCAGCCAAGATCTTACAGGGGGCTGGGAGACCCAGTACTTC | CASSQDLTGGWETQYF
TRBJ2-5 | TRBV9 | . | few | TGTGCCAGCAGCCCTCCCGGGGTCCCGGGGGCCCAGTACTTC | CASSPPGVPGAQYF
TRBJ1-2 | TRBV4-3 | TRBD1 | few | TGCGCCAGCAGCCAGGACCGGACAGGTTATGGCTACACCTTC | CASSQDRTGYGYTF
TRBJ1-2 | TRBV6-1 | TRBD1 | . | TGTGCCAGCAGAACCGACAGGGTCTATGGCTACACCTTC | CASRTDRVYGYTF
TRBJ2-3 | TRBV7-9 | . | many | TGTGCCAGCAGCTGGTGGTCCTCCACAGATACGCAGTATTTT | CASSWWSSTDTQYF
TRBJ2-1 | TRBV2 | . | few | TGTGCCAGCAGTGGGGGGGCTGGGATCTATTTGAGCAATGAGCAGTTCTTC | CASSGGAGIYLSNEQFF
TRBJ2-3 | TRBV4-3 | TRBD1 | . | TGCGCCAGCAGCCAAGACGCTTGGACAGGGGGACGGACAGATACGCAGTATTTT | CASSQDAWTGGRTDTQYF
TRBJ2-5 | TRBV5-1 | . | . | TGCGCCAGCACCGACCCCAGGGGCGGGGAGACCCAGTACTTC | CASTDPRGGETQYF